This T cell receptor (beta chain) was observed in a study of T cell responses to AZD1222 COVID-19 vaccine (dated by TCRdb to about 2021). Looking at the study overall: Because spike-specific TCR depth and breadth did not differ between the two schedules, AZD1222 recipients who got a second dose at roughly 4 weeks were pooled with those who got a second dose at roughly 12 weeks. A total of 233 trial participants underwent TCR sequencing, of whom 207 had received two doses of AZD1222 and about 25 had received two doses of the MenACWY control vaccine. Trial participants were enrolled by age into 18-55, 56-69 and 70-plus year subgroups, with around 150, 28 and 57 TCR-sequenced participants respectively.

This clone was counted only a few times. This receptor's antigen is unknown. Per-nucleotide qualities are absent, and no much larger clonotype sits a single base away. The time point label, as the study defines it: baseline before first vaccination. Vaccinee samples came from UK trials COV001 and COV002, including a single-blind randomized controlled phase 2/3 trial of AZD1222 (ChAdOx1 nCoV-19) in healthy adults. For TCRbeta chain sequencing, PBMC samples from trial participants were taken at day 0 and at day 28 after the second dose. The CDR3 regions of human TCRbeta chains were subjected to immunosequencing. The authors processed their data as follows. TCRs in the repertoires were matched against a reference library of SARS-CoV-2-specific TCRs that had been generated with the MIRA antigen-specificity platform. Breadth meant the fraction of unique TCRs that were SARS-CoV-2-associated, whereas depth meant the fraction of total T cells that were SARS-CoV-2-associated. Using the MIRA data, each spike-specific TCR was assigned both to the spike region to which the TCR was reactive and to a CD4 or CD8 class. Log10-transformed breadth and depth values were compared by one-way ANOVA with Sidak's multiple comparisons tests. This is the immuneACCESS table as TCRdb keeps it, with only in-frame sequences that have V and J called. A part of the clones is gone; compared with another copy, unresolved V genes explain less than half, and the rest is unexplained. D and trimming were read from the DNA, whereas the V and J calls and clone size are those reported in that table. The sample records some 130,000 clones, roughly 90% of which are singletons. The ten largest clones represent 4.5% to 6.5% of the sample.

CDR1 and CDR2 (MNHEY, SMNVEV) derive from the germline V gene (reference sequence). Trimming removed 1 base from V and 0 bases from J; the gene matches leave 5 bases unexplained. The CDR3 has 17 amino acids, counting the end cysteine and phenylalanine. Of the read, only the CDR3 DNA is kept; its 51 bases are in frame from base 1. The investigation overall reported the following: Participants were mostly white British, with more females than males. The authors suggested clonal diversity may have been underestimated. The vaccine-associated CD4 TCRs covered the entire spike protein, and the dominant responses fell in regions 160-218 and 743-854. The 56-69-year group was small, and its depth increase did not reach significance, likely because of low power. Conclusions about previously exposed vaccinees are limited, since just five or six AZD1222 recipients were seropositive for SARS-CoV-2 at baseline. After two AZD1222 doses, spike-specific TCR breadth and depth were significantly higher than at day 0 and than in MenACWY recipients. Reportedly, almost half of the unique spike-specific TCRs recognized epitopes lying outside the regions that are mutated in the B.1.351 and B.1.1.7 variants. Because no samples from the day 14 peak response were available, repertoires could be characterized only after the peak T cell response.

The sequence was collected from an adult in good health. Source: peripheral blood, taken on day 0 of AZD1222 vaccination. The V and J genes are TRBV27 and TRBJ1-4, with 7 bases aligning to TRBD1. The CDR3 reads as follows: CASSLFWDSSTNEKLFF. The nucleotide sequence reads TGTGCCAGCAGTTTATTTTGGGACAGCTCAACTAATGAAAAACTGTTTTTT.